A single T cell receptor (beta chain) is shown here with its context. TCRdb keeps only in-frame clones here, not all; method: immunoSEQ multiplex PCR. The repertoire consists of roughly 200,000 clones, with about 80% occurring once and the leading ten covering around 7.8%. This CDR3 region has 16 residues. In germline, CDR1 is LNHDA, CDR2 SQIVND (reference sequence). With V trimmed by 5 bases and J by 0 bases, 6 bases remained unmatched. The sample belongs to a study of blood T cell repertoires in COVID-19. The sequencing input was peripheral blood. This TCR came from a woman aged 80 or over with COVID-19, enrolled during active disease. The rearrangement uses TRBV19 and TRBJ2-1; 8 bases align to TRBD1. The CDR3 protein is CASSGRTGSSYNEQFF. CDR3 nucleotide sequence: TGTGCCAGTAGTGGCCGGACAGGGAGCTCCTACAATGAGCAGTTCTTC.